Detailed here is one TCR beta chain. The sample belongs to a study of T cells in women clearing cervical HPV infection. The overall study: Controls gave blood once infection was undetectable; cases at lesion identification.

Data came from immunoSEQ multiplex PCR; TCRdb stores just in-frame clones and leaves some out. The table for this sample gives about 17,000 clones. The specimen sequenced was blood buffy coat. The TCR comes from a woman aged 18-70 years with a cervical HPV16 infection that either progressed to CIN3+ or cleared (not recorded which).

The CDR3 reads CSARRESGSPLHF. The covered CDR3 bases are TGCAGTGCTAGGCGGGAGTCTGGTTCACCC. The chain has TRBV20-1 and TRBJ1-6; unclear D gene. The CDR3 goes on 3 residues after the read ends, and that part is filled in from the germline J gene. This CDR3 comprises 13 residues. From germline, CDR1 is DFQATT and CDR2 SNEGSKA (reference sequence). V lost 3 bases and J 9 bases, leaving 12 bases between the germline ends.